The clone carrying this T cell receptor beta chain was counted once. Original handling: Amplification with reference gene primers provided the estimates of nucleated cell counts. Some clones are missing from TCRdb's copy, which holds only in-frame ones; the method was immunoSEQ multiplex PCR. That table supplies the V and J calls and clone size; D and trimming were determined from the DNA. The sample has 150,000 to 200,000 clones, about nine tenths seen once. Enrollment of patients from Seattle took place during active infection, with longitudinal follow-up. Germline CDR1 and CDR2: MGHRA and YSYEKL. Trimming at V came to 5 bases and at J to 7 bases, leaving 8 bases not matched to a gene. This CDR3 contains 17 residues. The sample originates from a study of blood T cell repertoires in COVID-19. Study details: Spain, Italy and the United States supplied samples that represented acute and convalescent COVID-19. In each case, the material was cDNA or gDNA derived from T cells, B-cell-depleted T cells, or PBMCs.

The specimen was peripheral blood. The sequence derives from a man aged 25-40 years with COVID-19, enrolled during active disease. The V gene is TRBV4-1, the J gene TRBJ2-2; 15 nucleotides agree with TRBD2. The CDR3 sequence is CASSKGLAGGRGGELFF. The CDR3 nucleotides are TGCGCCAGCAGCAAGGGACTAGCGGGAGGCCGGGGCGGGGAGCTGTTTTTT.